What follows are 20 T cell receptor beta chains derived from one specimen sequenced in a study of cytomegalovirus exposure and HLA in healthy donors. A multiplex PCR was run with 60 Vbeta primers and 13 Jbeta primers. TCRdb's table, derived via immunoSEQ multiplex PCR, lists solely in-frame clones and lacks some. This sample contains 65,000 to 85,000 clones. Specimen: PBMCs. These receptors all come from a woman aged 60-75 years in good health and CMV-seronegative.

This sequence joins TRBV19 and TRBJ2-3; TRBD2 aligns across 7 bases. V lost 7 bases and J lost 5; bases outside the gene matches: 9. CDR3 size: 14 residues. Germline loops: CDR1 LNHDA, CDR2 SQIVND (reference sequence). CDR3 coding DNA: TGTGCCAGTAACTCGGGAGGCCTGGGAGATACGCAGTATTTT. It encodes CASNSGGLGDTQYF. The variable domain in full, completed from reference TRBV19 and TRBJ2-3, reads DGGITQSPKYLFRKEGQNVTLSCEQNLNHDAMYWYRQDPGQGLRLIYYSQIVNDFQKGDIAEGYSVSREKKESFPLTVTSAQKNPTAFYLCASNSGGLGDTQYFGPGTRLTVL.

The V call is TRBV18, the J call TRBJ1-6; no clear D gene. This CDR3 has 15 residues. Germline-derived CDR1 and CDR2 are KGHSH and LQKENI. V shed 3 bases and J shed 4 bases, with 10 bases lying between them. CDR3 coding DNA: TGTGCCAGCTCACCGGAGACGGCTTATAATTCACCCCTCCACTTT. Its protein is CASSPETAYNSPLHF.

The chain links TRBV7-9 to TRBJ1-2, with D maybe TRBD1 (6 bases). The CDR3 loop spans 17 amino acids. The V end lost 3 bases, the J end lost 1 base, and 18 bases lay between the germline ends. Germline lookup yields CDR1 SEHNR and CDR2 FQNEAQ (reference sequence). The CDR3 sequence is CASSFLGGRGDNYGYTF. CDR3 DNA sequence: TGTGCCAGCAGCTTCCTAGGCGGGAGGGGGGATAACTATGGCTACACCTTC. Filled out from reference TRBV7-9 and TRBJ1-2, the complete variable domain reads DTGVSQNPRHKITKRGQNVTFRCDPISEHNRLYWYRQTLGQGPEFLTYFQNEAQLEKSRLLSDRFSAERPKGSFSTLEIQRTEQGDSAMYLCASSFLGGRGDNYGYTFGSGTRLTVV.

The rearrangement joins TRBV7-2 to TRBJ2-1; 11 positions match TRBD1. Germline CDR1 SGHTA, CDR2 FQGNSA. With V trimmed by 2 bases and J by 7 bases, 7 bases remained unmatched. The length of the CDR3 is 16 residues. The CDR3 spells CASSLTGTGGQNEQFF. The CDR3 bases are TGTGCCAGCAGCTTAACCGGGACAGGGGGTCAAAATGAGCAGTTCTTC.

The CDR3 is CASSPSGTGLGEQYF. The CDR3 DNA sequence: TGTGCCAGCAGCCCCTCCGGGACAGGGCTAGGGGAGCAGTACTTC. This chain connects TRBV7-9 to TRBJ2-7; TRBD1 agrees at 9 bases. The CDR3 runs to 15 residues. Germline assignment: CDR1 SEHNR and CDR2 FQNEAQ (reference sequence). The V and J ends lost 5 bases and 7 bases, in that order; junction bases with no gene match: 12.

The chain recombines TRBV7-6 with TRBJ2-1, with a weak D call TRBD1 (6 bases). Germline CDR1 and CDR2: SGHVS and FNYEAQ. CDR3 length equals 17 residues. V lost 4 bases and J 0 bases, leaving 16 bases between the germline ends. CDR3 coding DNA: TGTGCCAGCAGCTCTTCGGTGGACAGTTCCTCCTACAATGAGCAGTTCTTC. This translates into CASSSSVDSSSYNEQFF.

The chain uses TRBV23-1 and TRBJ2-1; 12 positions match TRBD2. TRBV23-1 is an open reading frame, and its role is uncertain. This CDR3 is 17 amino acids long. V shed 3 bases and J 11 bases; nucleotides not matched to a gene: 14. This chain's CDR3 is CASSQGPSGRAPSQQFF. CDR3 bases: TGCGCCAGCAGTCAGGGTCCTAGCGGGAGGGCCCCCAGTCAGCAGTTCTTC.

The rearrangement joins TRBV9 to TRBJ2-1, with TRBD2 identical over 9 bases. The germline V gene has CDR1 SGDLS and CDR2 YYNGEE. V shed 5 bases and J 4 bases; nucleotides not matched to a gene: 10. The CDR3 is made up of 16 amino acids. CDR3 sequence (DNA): TGTGCCAGCAGTGCTTACTTAGCGGGAGCTTACAATGAGCAGTTCTTC. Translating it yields CASSAYLAGAYNEQFF.

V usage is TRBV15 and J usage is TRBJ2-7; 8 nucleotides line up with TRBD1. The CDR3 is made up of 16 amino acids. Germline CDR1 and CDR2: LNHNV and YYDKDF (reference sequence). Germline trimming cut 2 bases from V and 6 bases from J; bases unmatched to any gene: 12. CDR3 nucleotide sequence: TGTGCCACCAGCAGAACTACAGGGGGAAATCCGGGCGAGCAGTACTTC. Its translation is CATSRTTGGNPGEQYF. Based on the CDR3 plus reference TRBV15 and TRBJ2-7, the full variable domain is DAMVIQNPRYQVTQFGKPVTLSCSQTLNHNVMYWYQQKSSQAPKLLFHYYDKDFNNEADTPDNFQSRRPNTSFCFLDIRSPGLGDTAMYLCATSRTTGGNPGEQYFGPGTRLTVT.

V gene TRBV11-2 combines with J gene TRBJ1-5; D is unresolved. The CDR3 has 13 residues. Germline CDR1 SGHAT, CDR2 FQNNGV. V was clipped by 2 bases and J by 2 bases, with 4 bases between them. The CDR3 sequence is CASSLQGNQPQHF. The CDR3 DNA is TGTGCCAGCAGCTTACAGGGCAATCAGCCCCAGCATTTT.

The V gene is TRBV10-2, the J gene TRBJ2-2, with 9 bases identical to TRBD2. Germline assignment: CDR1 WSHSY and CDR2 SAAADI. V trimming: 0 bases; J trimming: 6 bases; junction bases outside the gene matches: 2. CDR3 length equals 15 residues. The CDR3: CASSESSGSPGELFF. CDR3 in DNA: TGCGCCAGCAGTGAGTCTAGCGGGAGTCCCGGGGAGCTGTTTTTT.

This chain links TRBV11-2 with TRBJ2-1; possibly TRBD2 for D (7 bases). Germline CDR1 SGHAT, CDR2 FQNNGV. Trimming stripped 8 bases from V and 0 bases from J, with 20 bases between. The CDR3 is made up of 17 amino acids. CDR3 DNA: TGTGCCAGCGGGAGGGGCAGGGGAATGCGCTCCTACAATGAGCAGTTCTTC. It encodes CASGRGRGMRSYNEQFF.

The DNA of the CDR3 is TGTGCCAGCAGCTTAGCGGCGACTAGCGGGAGTTCAGATACGCAGTATTTT. This gives the protein CASSLAATSGSSDTQYF. The V call is TRBV7-9, the J call TRBJ2-3, with 12 bases fitting TRBD2. The CDR3 runs 17 residues. The junction had 5 bases not matched to a gene; V was cut back by 0 bases and J by 4 bases. Per germline, CDR1 SEHNR and CDR2 FQNEAQ (reference sequence).

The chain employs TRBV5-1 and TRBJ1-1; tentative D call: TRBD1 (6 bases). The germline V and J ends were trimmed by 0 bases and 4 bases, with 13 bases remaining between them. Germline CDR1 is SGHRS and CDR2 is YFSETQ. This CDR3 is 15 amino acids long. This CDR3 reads CASSLGGGEGTEAFF. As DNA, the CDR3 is TGCGCCAGCAGCTTGGGAGGGGGGGAGGGCACTGAAGCTTTCTTT.

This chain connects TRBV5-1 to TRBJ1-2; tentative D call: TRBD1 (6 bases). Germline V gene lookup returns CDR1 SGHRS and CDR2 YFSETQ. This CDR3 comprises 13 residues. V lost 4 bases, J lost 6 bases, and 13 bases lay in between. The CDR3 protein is CASSGQGFDGYTF. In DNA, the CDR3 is TGCGCCAGCAGCGGGCAGGGGTTCGATGGCTACACCTTC.

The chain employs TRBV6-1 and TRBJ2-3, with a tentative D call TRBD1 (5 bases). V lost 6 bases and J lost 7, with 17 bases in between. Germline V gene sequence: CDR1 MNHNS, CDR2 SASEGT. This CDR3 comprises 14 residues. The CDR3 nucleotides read TGTGCCAGCAGCCTCTTGACAGCTGACTATACGCAGTATTTT. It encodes CASSLLTADYTQYF.

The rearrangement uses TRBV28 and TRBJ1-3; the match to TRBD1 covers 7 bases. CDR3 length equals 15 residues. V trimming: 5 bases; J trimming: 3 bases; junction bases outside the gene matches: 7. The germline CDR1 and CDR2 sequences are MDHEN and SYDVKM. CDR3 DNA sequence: TGTGCCAGCAGTCTCCCACAGGGGAGTGGAAACACCATATATTTT. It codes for CASSLPQGSGNTIYF.

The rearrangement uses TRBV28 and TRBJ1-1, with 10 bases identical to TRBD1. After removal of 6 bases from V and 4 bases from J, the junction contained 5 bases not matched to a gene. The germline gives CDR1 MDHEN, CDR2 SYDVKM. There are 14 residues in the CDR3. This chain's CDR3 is CASRTGGASTEAFF. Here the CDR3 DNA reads TGTGCCAGCAGGACAGGGGGCGCGAGCACTGAAGCTTTCTTT.

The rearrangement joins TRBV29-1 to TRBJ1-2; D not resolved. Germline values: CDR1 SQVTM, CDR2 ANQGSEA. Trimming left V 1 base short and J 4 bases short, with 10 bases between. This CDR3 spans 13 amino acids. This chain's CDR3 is CSVEVTASYGYTF. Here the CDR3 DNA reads TGCAGCGTTGAAGTTACAGCCTCCTATGGCTACACCTTC.

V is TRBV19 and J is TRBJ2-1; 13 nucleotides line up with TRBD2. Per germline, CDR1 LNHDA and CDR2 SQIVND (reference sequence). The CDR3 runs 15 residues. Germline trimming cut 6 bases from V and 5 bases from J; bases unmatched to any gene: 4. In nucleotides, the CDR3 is TGTGCCAGTAGCACCGGGACTAGCGGGGACAATGAGCAGTTCTTC. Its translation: CASSTGTSGDNEQFF.